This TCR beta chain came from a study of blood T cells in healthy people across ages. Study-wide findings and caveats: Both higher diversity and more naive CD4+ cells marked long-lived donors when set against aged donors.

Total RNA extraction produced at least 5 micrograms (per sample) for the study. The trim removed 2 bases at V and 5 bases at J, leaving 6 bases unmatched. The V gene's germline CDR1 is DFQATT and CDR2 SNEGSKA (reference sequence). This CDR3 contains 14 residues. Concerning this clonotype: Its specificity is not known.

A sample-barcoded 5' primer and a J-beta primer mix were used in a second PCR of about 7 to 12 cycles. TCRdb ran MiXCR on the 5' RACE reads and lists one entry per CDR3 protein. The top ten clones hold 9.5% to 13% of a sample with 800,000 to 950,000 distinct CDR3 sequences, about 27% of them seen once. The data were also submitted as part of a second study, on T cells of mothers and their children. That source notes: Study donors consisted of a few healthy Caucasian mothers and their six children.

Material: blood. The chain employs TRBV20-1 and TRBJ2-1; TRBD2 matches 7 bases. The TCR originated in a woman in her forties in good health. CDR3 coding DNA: TGCAGTGCTAGACGAGCGGGGCGTAACAATGAGCAGTTCTTC. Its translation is CSARRAGRNNEQFF.